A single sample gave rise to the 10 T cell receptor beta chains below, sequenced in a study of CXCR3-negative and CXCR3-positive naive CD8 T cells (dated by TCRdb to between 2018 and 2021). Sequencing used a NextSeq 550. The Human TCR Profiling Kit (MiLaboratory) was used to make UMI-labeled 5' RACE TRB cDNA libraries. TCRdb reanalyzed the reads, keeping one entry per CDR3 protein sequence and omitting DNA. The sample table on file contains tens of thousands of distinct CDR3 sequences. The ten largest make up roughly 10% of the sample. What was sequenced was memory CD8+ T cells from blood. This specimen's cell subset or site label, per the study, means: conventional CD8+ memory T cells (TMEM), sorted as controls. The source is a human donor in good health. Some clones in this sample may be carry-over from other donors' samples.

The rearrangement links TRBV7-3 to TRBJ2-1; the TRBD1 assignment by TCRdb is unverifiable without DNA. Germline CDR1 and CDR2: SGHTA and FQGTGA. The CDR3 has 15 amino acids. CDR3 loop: CASSFSGDPYNEQFF. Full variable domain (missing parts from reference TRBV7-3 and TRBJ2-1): GAGVSQTPSNKVTEKGKYVELRCDPISGHTALYWYRQSLGQGPEFLIYFQGTGAADDSGLPNDRFFAVRPEGSVSTLKIQRTERGDSAVYLCASSFSGDPYNEQFFGPGTRLTVL.

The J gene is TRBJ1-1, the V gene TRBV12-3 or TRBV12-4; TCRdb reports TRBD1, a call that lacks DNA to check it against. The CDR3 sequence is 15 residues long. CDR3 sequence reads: CASRKQQGVNTEAFF.

This CDR3 is CAISEDDRGSYNEQFF. The V and J genes are TRBV10-3 and TRBJ2-1. Germline-derived CDR1 and CDR2 are ENHRY and SYGVKD. The CDR3 has 16 amino acids.

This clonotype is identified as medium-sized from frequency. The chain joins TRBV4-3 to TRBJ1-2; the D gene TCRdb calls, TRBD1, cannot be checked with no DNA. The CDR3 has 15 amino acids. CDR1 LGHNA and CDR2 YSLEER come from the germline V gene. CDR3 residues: CASSAVTGADYGYTF.

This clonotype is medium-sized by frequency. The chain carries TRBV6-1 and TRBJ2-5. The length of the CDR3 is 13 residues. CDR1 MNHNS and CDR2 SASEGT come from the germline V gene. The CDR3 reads CASSDAPQETQYF.

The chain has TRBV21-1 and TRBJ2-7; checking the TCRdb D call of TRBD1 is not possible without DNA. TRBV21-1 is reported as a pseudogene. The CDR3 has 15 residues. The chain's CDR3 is CASSNLGQVSYEQYF.

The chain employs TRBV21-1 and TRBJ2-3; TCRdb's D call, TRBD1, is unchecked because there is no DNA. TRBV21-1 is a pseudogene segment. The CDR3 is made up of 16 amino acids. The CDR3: CASSSHRGTSTDTQYF.

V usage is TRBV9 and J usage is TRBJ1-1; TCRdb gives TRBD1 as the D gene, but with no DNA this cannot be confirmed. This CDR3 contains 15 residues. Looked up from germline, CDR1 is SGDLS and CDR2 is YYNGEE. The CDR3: CASTPRQGTNTEAFF.

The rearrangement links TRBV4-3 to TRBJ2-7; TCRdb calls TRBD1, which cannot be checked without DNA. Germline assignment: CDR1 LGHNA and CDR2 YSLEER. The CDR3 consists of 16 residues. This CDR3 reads CASSQGWDRGPLGQYF.

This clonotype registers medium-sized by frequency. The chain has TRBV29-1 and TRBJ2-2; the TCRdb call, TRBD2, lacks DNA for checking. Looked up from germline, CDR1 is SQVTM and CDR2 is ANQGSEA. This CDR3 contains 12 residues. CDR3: CSVLTGLGELFF.